A single sample is the source of the 18 T cell receptor beta chains below, sequenced in a study of T-cell reconstitution after alpha-beta-depleted transplantation in children. Preparation of the TCRbeta library was carried out with unique molecular identifiers. TCRdb passed the PCR reads through MiXCR, listing each CDR3 protein once. The profile shows 450,000 to 500,000 distinct CDR3 sequences, under 15% of them singletons. This specimen was PBMCs from the stem cell graft donor, taken from the stem cell graft. The receptors stem from a human donor who donated a stem cell graft to a child with combined immunodeficiency.

This clonotype was observed a handful of times. This sequence joins TRBV7-9 and TRBJ2-3, with 12 bases matching TRBD2. V dropped 5 bases and J dropped 6; count of bases not matched to a gene: 6. Germline CDR1 and CDR2: SEHNR and FQNEAQ (reference sequence). There are 15 residues in the CDR3. The CDR3 nucleotides are TGTGCCAGCAGCCCAGTTGGGACTAGCGGGGATACGCAGTATTTT. Translated: CASSPVGTSGDTQYF.

The sample holds many counts of this clonotype. V usage is TRBV6-4 and J usage is TRBJ2-5, with TRBD2 matching 10 bases. The V gene end was trimmed by 4 bases and the J gene end by 0 bases; junction bases not matched to a gene: 5. CDR1 MRHNA and CDR2 SNTAGT come from the germline V gene. CDR3 length equals 16 residues. The DNA for the CDR3 is TGTGCCAGCAGTGCCTGGACTAGCGGAGACCAAGAGACCCAGTACTTC. It yields the protein CASSAWTSGDQETQYF.

This chain uses TRBV6-5 with TRBJ1-4; 7 bases fit TRBD1. V was pared by 4 bases and J by 8 bases, with 10 bases of the junction left unmatched. This CDR3 comprises 15 residues. Germline V lookup: CDR1 MNHEY, CDR2 SVGAGI. In nucleotides, the CDR3 is TGTGCCAGCAGTTCCGGGACAGACTTTTTGGAAAAACTGTTTTTT. Its translation: CASSSGTDFLEKLFF.

A few counts support this clonotype. The chain carries TRBV6-1 and TRBJ1-1; a weak D match, TRBD1 (5 bases). Trimming shortened V by 3 bases and J by 6 bases, and 11 bases separated the two germline ends. Germline CDR1 and CDR2: MNHNS and SASEGT. The CDR3 is 13 amino acids. The CDR3 bases are TGTGCCAGCAGTGAGGTGGAAGGGGCTGAAGCTTTCTTT. Amino acid sequence: CASSEVEGAEAFF.

V is TRBV29-1 and J is TRBJ1-1; D is unresolved. Germline V gives CDR1 SQVTM, CDR2 ANQGSEA. Trimming removed 6 bases at V and 1 base at J, with 6 bases between. This CDR3 spans 11 amino acids. CDR3 loop: CSVLQNTEAFF. The CDR3 DNA is TGCAGCGTGCTCCAGAACACTGAAGCTTTCTTT.

This clonotype was seen a handful of times. The chain carries TRBV9 and TRBJ1-2; D unclear. This CDR3 comprises 15 residues. Per the germline V gene, CDR1 is SGDLS and CDR2 is YYNGEE. Trimming left V 0 bases short and J 2 bases short, with 11 bases between. CDR3 coding DNA: TGTGCCAGCAGCGTAGCGACGCAGCTGAACTATGGCTACACCTTC. This sequence encodes CASSVATQLNYGYTF.

This clonotype occurred a few times. The chain uses TRBV20-1 and TRBJ2-7; TRBD1 or TRBD2 may be the D gene (6 bases each). The V gene lost 0 bases and the J gene lost 5 bases, with 11 bases spanning the gap. Germline CDR1 and CDR2: DFQATT and SNEGSKA (reference sequence). The CDR3 totals 13 residues. CDR3 sequence reads: CSARDRGDHEQYF. Here the CDR3 DNA reads TGCAGTGCTAGAGATAGGGGGGACCACGAGCAGTACTTC.

The rearrangement uses TRBV7-9 and TRBJ2-1; no definite D call. V was cut by 5 bases and J by 4 bases, with 15 bases left in between. CDR3 length: 15 amino acids. Germline CDR1 and CDR2: SEHNR and FQNEAQ (reference sequence). Here the CDR3 reads CASSVRQGPYNEQFF. CDR3 DNA sequence: TGTGCCAGCAGCGTTCGACAAGGCCCATACAATGAGCAGTTCTTC. The full variable domain, with the rest looked up from reference TRBV7-9 and TRBJ2-1, is DTGVSQNPRHKITKRGQNVTFRCDPISEHNRLYWYRQTLGQGPEFLTYFQNEAQLEKSRLLSDRFSAERPKGSFSTLEIQRTEQGDSAMYLCASSVRQGPYNEQFFGPGTRLTVL.

This clonotype was detected only a few times. V and J are TRBV7-4 and TRBJ2-7; no firm D call. CDR1 is SGHVT, CDR2 SQSDAQ, per germline. The CDR3 runs to 12 residues. The ends were cut back, 5 bases at V and 5 bases at J, with 10 bases in the middle. The CDR3 DNA sequence: TGTGCCAGCAGCCCCCGCGTCGACGAGCAGTACTTC. This sequence encodes CASSPRVDEQYF. Complete variable domain (other parts from reference TRBV7-4 and TRBJ2-7): GAGVSQSPRYKVAKRGRDVALRCDSISGHVTLYWYRQTLGQGSEVLTYSQSDAQRDKSGRPSGRFSAERPERSVSTLKIQRTEQGDSAVYLCASSPRVDEQYFGPGTRLTVT.

This clonotype was picked up many times. This chain links TRBV4-3 with TRBJ1-1, with D tentatively TRBD1 (6 bases). Trimming cost V 5 bases and J 1 base, with 8 bases left between them. CDR1 and CDR2 from the germline V gene are LGHNA and YSLEER. This CDR3 has 13 residues. The CDR3 nucleotides are TGCGCCAGCAGCGAGGGGGAGAACACTGAAGCTTTCTTT. Amino acids: CASSEGENTEAFF.

The rearrangement joins TRBV28 to TRBJ1-5; a weak D match, TRBD1 (5 bases). Between the trimmed V and J ends, which lost 9 bases and 4 bases, there was a span of 16 bases. The CDR3 has 14 residues. The germline CDR1 and CDR2 sequences are MDHEN and SYDVKM. The CDR3 DNA reads TGTGCCAGTCTCCCGGGACTGGATAATCAGCCCCAGCATTTT. Translation: CASLPGLDNQPQHF.

This clonotype was seen a handful of times. As DNA, the CDR3 is TGCAGTGCTAGAGTCCCGTCCGACAGGGTAAGGGATCAGCCCCAGCATTTT. Its protein is CSARVPSDRVRDQPQHF. The chain has TRBV20-1 and TRBJ1-5; 7 bases match TRBD1. The V segment lost 1 base and the J segment 5 bases; nucleotides outside the gene matches: 14. Looked up from germline, CDR1 is DFQATT and CDR2 is SNEGSKA (reference sequence). This CDR3 is built from 17 residues.

The V gene is TRBV2, the J gene TRBJ2-1, with a weak D call TRBD2 (6 bases). Trimming cost V 5 bases and J 8 bases, with 22 bases left between them. The CDR3 length is 16 residues. Germline lookup yields CDR1 SNHLY and CDR2 FYNNEI. CDR3 region: CASSTLLLGTEDEQFF. In nucleotides, the CDR3 is TGTGCCAGCAGTACTCTCCTATTGGGGACTGAGGATGAGCAGTTCTTC.

In its sample, this clonotype was seen a few times. The genes are TRBV18 and TRBJ1-2, with D possibly matching TRBD1 (6 bases). The ends were cut back, 2 bases at V and 4 bases at J, with 14 bases in the middle. Germline V gene data show CDR1 as KGHSH and CDR2 as LQKENI. The CDR3 contains 15 residues. The CDR3 DNA reads as TGTGCCAGCTCACCAGAACAGGGTGGCCCCTATGGCTACACCTTC. Translating it yields CASSPEQGGPYGYTF.

This clonotype was observed at least ten times. V is TRBV20-1 and J is TRBJ2-7; TRBD2 matches 10 bases. The J segment lost 0 bases and the V segment lost 1 base, leaving 3 bases of the junction unmatched. The CDR3 totals 15 residues. Germline V gene data show CDR1 as DFQATT and CDR2 as SNEGSKA (reference sequence). The CDR3: CSARVSGGISYEQYF. As DNA, the CDR3 is TGCAGTGCTAGAGTTAGCGGGGGGATCTCCTACGAGCAGTACTTC.

The V gene is TRBV27, the J gene TRBJ2-5; tentatively, D is TRBD1 or TRBD2 (5 bases each). Germline loops: CDR1 MNHEY, CDR2 SMNVEV (reference sequence). The ends were cut back, 4 bases at V and 6 bases at J, with 21 bases in the middle. The CDR3 has 16 amino acids. The CDR3 sequence is CASSSPSRGLLKTQYF. CDR3 coding DNA: TGTGCCAGCAGTTCTCCTAGTCGGGGCTTGCTAAAGACCCAGTACTTC.

This clonotype was detected a few times. The chain couples TRBV7-2 to TRBJ2-7; no clear D gene. The CDR3 covers 15 residues. V gave up 1 base and J gave up 2 bases, with 12 bases separating them. Germline CDR1 reads SGHTA; CDR2 reads FQGNSA. This CDR3 reads CASSLVAGRTYEQYF. Here the CDR3 DNA reads TGTGCCAGCAGCTTAGTCGCAGGCCGTACCTACGAGCAGTACTTC. The full variable domain, with the rest looked up from reference TRBV7-2 and TRBJ2-7, is GAGVSQSPSNKVTEKGKDVELRCDPISGHTALYWYRQSLGQGLEFLIYFQGNSAPDKSGLPSDRFSAERTGGSVSTLTIQRTQQEDSAVYLCASSLVAGRTYEQYFGPGTRLTVT.

In its sample, this clonotype was seen many times. The chain joins TRBV6-5 to TRBJ2-1, with D perhaps TRBD1 or TRBD2 (5 bases each). V was cut by 7 bases and J by 7 bases, with 11 bases left in between. The CDR3 is 12 residues long. Looked up from germline, CDR1 is MNHEY and CDR2 is SVGAGI. The CDR3 region is CASKGPGNEQFF. DNA for the CDR3: TGTGCCAGCAAGGGACCGGGGAATGAGCAGTTCTTC.